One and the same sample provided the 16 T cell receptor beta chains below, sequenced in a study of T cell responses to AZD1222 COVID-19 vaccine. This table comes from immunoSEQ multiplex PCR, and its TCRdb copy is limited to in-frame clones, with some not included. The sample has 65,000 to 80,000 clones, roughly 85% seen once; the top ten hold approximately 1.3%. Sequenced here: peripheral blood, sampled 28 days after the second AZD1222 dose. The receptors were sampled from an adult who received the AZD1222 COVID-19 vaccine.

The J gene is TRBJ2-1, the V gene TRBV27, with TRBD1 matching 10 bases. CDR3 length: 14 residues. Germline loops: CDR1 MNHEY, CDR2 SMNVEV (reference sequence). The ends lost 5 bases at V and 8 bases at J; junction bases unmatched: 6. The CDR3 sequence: CASSTGTGVYEQFF. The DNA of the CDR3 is TGTGCCAGCAGTACCGGGACAGGGGTTTATGAGCAGTTCTTC.

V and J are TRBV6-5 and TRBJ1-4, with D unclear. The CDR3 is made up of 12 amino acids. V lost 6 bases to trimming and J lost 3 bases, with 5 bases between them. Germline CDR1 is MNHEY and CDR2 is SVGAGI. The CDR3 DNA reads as TGTGCCAGCAGAAGTCCTAATGAAAAACTGTTTTTT. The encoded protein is CASRSPNEKLFF.

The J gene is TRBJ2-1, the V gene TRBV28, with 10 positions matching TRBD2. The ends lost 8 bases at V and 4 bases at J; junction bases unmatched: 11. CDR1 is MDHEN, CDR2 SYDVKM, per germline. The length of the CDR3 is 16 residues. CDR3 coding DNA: TGTGCCAGCCCACCCTCCGGGACTAGCGTTTACAATGAGCAGTTCTTC. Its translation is CASPPSGTSVYNEQFF.

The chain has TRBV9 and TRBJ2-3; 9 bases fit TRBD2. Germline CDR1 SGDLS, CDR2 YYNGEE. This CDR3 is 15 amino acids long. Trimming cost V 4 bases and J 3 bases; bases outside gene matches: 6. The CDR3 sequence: CASSTREGSTDTQYF. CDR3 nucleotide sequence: TGTGCCAGCAGCACGCGGGAGGGTAGTACAGATACGCAGTATTTT.

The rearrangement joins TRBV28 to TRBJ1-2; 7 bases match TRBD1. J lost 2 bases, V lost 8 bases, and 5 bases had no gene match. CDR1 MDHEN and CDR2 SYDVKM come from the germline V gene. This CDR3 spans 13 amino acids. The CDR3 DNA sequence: TGTGCCAGCTACGACAGGGCAAACTATGGCTACACCTTC. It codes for CASYDRANYGYTF.

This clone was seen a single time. Here the CDR3 DNA reads TGCGCCAGCAGCTTGGGGACTAGCGGGACACCAGAGACCCAGTACTTC. Amino acid sequence: CASSLGTSGTPETQYF. The rearrangement joins TRBV5-1 to TRBJ2-5, with 12 nucleotides matching TRBD2. The CDR3 spans 16 residues. Germline CDR1 SGHRS, CDR2 YFSETQ. Losses at the gene ends were 0 bases for V and 4 bases for J; bases not matched to a gene: 4.

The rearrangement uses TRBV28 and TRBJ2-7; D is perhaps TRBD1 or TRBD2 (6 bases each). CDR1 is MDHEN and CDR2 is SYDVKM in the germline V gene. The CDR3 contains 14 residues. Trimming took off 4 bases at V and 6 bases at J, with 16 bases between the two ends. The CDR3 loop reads CASSWVWGAPEQYF. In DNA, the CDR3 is TGTGCCAGCAGTTGGGTTTGGGGGGCGCCCGAGCAGTACTTC. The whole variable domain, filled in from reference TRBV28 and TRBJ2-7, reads DVKVTQSSRYLVKRTGEKVFLECVQDMDHENMFWYRQDPGLGLRLIYFSYDVKMKEKGDIPEGYSVSREKKERFSLILESASTNQTSMYLCASSWVWGAPEQYFGPGTRLTVT.

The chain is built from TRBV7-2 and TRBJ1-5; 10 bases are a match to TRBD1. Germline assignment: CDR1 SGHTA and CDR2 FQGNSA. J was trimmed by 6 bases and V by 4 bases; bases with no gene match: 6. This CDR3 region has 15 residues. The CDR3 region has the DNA TGTGCCAGCAGCTATGGGACAGGGGTCTCTCAGCCCCAGCATTTT. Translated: CASSYGTGVSQPQHF.

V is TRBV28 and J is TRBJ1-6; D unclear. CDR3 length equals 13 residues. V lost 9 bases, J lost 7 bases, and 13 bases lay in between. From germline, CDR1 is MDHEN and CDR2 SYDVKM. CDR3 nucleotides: TGTGCCAGTTTTCAGAGAAACAATTCACCCCTCCACTTT. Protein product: CASFQRNNSPLHF.

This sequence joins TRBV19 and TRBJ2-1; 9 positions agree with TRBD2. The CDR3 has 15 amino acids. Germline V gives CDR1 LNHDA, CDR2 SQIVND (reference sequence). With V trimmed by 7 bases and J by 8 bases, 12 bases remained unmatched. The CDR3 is CASNSAAGGPHEQFF. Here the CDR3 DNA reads TGTGCCAGTAATAGTGCGGCGGGAGGGCCACATGAGCAGTTCTTC.

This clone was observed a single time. The CDR3 sequence is CASSQDRGTISYTF. The CDR3 DNA reads TGTGCCAGCAGCCAAGATCGGGGTACGATAAGCTACACCTTC. The gene calls are TRBV3-1 (or the pseudogene TRBV3-2) and TRBJ1-2; no definite D call. The CDR3 has 14 residues. Germline CDR1 and CDR2: LGHDT and YNNKEL (reference sequence). V lost 0 bases and J 9 bases, leaving 14 bases between the germline ends.

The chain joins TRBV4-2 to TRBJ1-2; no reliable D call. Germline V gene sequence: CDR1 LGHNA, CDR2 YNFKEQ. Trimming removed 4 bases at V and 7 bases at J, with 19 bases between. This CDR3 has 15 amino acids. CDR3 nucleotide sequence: TGTGCCAGCAGCCCGCCTTCCCAAGCCTCCCTTGGCTACACCTTC. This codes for CASSPPSQASLGYTF.

The CDR3 nucleotides are TGTGCCAGCAGCTCCCCGAAGCGGGAGTCCTACAATGAGCAGTTCTTC. This sequence encodes CASSSPKRESYNEQFF. The chain uses TRBV7-8 and TRBJ2-1; 8 bases are shared with TRBD2. V trimming: 4 bases; J trimming: 1 base; junction bases outside the gene matches: 6. Germline V CDR1 and CDR2: SGHVS, FQNEAQ. The CDR3 contains 16 residues.

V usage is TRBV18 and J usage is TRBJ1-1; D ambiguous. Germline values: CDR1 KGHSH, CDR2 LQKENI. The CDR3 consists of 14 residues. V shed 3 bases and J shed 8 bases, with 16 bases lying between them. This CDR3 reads CASSPNTGSEEAFF. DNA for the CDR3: TGTGCCAGCTCACCCAACACGGGGTCAGAAGAAGCTTTCTTT.

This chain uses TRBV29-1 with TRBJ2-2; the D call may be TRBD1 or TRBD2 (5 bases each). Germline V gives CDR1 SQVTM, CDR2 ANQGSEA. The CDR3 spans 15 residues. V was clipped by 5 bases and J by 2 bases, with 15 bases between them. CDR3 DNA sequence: TGCAGCGTTACCCCGTGGGGGAGTAACACCGGGGAGCTGTTTTTT. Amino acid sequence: CSVTPWGSNTGELFF.

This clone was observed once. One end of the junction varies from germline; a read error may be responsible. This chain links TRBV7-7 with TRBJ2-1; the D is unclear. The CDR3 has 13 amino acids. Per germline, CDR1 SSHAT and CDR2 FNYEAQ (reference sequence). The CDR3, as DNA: TGTGCTAGCAGCTTGGGGTGGTCGGATGAGCAGTTCTTC. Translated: CASSLGWSDEQFF. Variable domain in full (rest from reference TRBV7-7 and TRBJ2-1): GAGVSQSPRYKVTKRGQDVTLRCDPISSHATLYWYQQALGQGPEFLTYFNYEAQPDKSGLPSDRFSAERPEGSISTLTIQRTEQRDSAMYRCASSLGWSDEQFFGPGTRLTVL.